The 5 T cell receptor beta chains given below trace back to one sample, sequenced in a study of a mutant IDH1 vaccine in newly diagnosed glioma. The time point is: week 23, last vaccination. Vaccination comprised doses that each held 300 ug of mutant IDH1 20-mer peptide, plus topical imiquimod. TCRdb's copy holds only in-frame clones and misses some; the assay was immunoSEQ multiplex PCR. The sample has roughly 60,000 clones, 85% seen once. Which antigens these TCRs recognize remains unknown. The sample here was PBMCs, taken from a glioma patient whose treatment included an IDH1 peptide vaccine. These receptors originate from a young man with glioma.

In its sample, this clone was seen a few times. The chain employs TRBV5-1 and TRBJ1-1; D remains unclear. V was clipped by 5 bases and J by 0 bases, with 8 bases between them. This CDR3 is built from 13 residues. CDR1 SGHRS and CDR2 YFSETQ come from the germline V gene. The CDR3: CASRDYMNTEAFF. The CDR3 region has the DNA TGCGCCAGCAGGGATTACATGAACACTGAAGCTTTCTTT. The full variable domain, its missing parts supplied by reference TRBV5-1 and TRBJ1-1, is KAGVTQTPRYLIKTRGQQVTLSCSPISGHRSVSWYQQTPGQGLQFLFEYFSETQRNKGNFPGRFSGRQFSNSRSEMNVSTLELGDSALYLCASRDYMNTEAFFGQGTRLTVV.

The gene calls are TRBV5-1 and TRBJ2-5, with D possibly being TRBD2 (6 bases). CDR1 is SGHRS, CDR2 YFSETQ, per germline. There are 14 residues in the CDR3. Trimming pared 0 bases from V and 1 base from J, leaving 7 bases between. The chain's CDR3 is CASSLGAGQETQYF. CDR3 coding DNA: TGCGCCAGCAGCTTGGGAGCGGGCCAAGAGACCCAGTACTTC.

This clone was seen only once. The V and J genes are TRBV4-1 and TRBJ2-7; D is possibly TRBD2 (6 bases). CDR3 size: 13 residues. The V end was cut by 4 bases, the J end by 0 bases, with 7 bases between. Germline V CDR1 and CDR2: MGHRA, YSYEKL. The CDR3 DNA sequence: TGCGCCAGCAGCCTGACTAGCTCCTACGAGCAGTACTTC. Its protein is CASSLTSSYEQYF.

This clone was seen a few times. A junction end diverges from the germline sequence, so it may reflect a read error. V usage is TRBV5-1 and J usage is TRBJ2-7; perhaps TRBD2 as D (5 bases). Germline V gene lookup returns CDR1 SGHRS and CDR2 YFSETQ. This CDR3 region has 13 residues. CDR3 protein: CASSIDPGLRENF. The CDR3, as DNA: TGCGCCAGCAGCATAGACCCGGGATTGAGAGAGAACTTC. The full variable domain, rest sourced from reference TRBV5-1 and TRBJ2-7, is KAGVTQTPRYLIKTRGQQVTLSCSPISGHRSVSWYQQTPGQGLQFLFEYFSETQRNKGNFPGRFSGRQFSNSRSEMNVSTLELGDSALYLCASSIDPGLRENFGPGTRLTVT.

The gene calls are TRBV29-1 and TRBJ1-2; TRBD1 is a possible D gene (5 bases). The CDR3 spans 12 residues. V was trimmed by 4 bases and J by 2 bases, leaving 8 bases between them. Germline V gene lookup returns CDR1 SQVTM and CDR2 ANQGSEA. CDR3 in DNA: TGCAGCGTTGTTCGGGGGAACTATGGCTACACCTTC. Translation: CSVVRGNYGYTF.